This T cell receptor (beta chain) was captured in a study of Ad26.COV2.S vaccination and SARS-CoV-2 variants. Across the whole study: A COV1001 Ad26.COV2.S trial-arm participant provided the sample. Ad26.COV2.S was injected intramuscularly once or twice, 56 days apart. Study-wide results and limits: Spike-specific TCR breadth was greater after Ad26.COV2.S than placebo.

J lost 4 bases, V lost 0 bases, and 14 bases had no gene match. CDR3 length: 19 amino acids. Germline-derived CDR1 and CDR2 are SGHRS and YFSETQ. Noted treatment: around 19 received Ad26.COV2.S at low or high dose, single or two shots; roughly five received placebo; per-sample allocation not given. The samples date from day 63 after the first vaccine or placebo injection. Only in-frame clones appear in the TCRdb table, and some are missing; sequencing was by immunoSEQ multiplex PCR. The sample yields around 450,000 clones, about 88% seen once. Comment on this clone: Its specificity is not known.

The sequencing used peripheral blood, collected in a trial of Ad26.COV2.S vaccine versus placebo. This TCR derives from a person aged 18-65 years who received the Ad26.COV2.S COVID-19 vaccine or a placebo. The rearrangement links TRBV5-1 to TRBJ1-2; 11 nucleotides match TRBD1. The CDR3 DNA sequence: TGCGCCAGCAGCTTGGGGCAGGTCGCAGGACAGGGGGCTAGCTATGGCTACACCTTC. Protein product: CASSLGQVAGQGASYGYTF.